This TCR beta chain was captured in a study of T-cell memory formation after mild COVID-19. The overall study: Most TCR clusters belonged to a single donor. General observations from the study: CD4+ contracting clones lay mainly in CM and EM, CD8+ ones in EMRA. Pre-infection memory harbored some responding clones, suggesting cross-reactive memory joined. CD4+ bias marked clones expanding day 15 to 37, unlike balanced contracting clones.

MiXCR was run by TCRdb on the 5' RACE reads, yielding one entry per CDR3 protein. The sample consists of approximately 210,000 distinct CDR3 sequences, about 10% of them appearing once. This clonotype was counted between two and nine times. Its target is unknown. With 3 bases removed from V and 4 bases from J, the gap between germline ends came to 9 bases. CDR1 is DFQATT and CDR2 is SNEGSKA in the germline V gene (reference sequence). The CDR3 sequence is 13 residues long. This clonotype was obtained from a man younger than 35 who had mild COVID-19 (a few samples of this study predate the infection). Cell type and time point are not known. The specimen was PBMCs or a T cell subset sorted from them (not recorded which). This chain joins TRBV20-1 and TRBJ1-4; D gene uncertain. The CDR3 nucleotides are TGCAGTGCTAGGAAGGGCGGTAATGAAAAACTGTTTTTT. Its protein product is CSARKGGNEKLFF.